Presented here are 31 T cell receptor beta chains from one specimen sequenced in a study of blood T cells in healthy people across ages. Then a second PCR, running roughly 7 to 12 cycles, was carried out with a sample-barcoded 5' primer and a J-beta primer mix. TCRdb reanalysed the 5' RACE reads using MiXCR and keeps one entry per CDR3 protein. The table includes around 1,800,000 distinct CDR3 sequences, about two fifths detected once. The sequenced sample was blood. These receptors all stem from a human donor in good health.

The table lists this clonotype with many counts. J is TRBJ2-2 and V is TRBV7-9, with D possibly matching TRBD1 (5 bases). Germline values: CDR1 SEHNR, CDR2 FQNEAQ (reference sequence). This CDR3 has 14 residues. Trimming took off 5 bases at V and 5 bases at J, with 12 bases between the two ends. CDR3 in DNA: TGTGCCAGCAGCCCACAGGCCCTAACCGGGGAGCTGTTTTTT. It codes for CASSPQALTGELFF.

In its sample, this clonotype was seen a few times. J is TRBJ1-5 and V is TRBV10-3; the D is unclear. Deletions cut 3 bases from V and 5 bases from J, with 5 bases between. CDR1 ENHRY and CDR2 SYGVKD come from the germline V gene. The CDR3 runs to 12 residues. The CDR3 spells CAISELDQPQHF. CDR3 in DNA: TGTGCCATCAGTGAATTAGATCAGCCCCAGCATTTT.

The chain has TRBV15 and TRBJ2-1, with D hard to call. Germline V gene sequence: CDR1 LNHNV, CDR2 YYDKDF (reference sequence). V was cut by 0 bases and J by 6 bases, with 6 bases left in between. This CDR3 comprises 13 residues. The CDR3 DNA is TGTGCCACCAGCAGAGAACCTCTCAATGAGCAGTTCTTC. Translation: CATSREPLNEQFF.

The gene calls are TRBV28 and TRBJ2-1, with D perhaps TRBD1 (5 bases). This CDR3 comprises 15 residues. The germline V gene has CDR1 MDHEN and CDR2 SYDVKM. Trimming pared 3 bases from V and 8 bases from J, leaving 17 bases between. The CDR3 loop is CASSFPQGYVDEQFF. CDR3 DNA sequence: TGTGCCAGCAGTTTTCCCCAGGGTTACGTCGATGAGCAGTTCTTC.

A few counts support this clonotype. The CDR3 coding sequence is TGCAGCGTTGAGGAGGACAGGTCAAATGAGCAGTTCTTC. It yields the protein CSVEEDRSNEQFF. V gene TRBV29-1 combines with J gene TRBJ2-1, with TRBD1 identical over 7 bases. The CDR3 totals 13 residues. V trimming: 3 bases; J trimming: 7 bases; junction bases outside the gene matches: 6. Per the germline V gene, CDR1 is SQVTM and CDR2 is ANQGSEA.

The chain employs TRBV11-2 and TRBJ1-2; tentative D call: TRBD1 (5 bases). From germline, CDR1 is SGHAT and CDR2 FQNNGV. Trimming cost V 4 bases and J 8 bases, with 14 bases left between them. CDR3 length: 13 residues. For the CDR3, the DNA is TGTGCCAGCAGCTCAGGGTTTACTGAGGGCTACACCTTC. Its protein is CASSSGFTEGYTF.

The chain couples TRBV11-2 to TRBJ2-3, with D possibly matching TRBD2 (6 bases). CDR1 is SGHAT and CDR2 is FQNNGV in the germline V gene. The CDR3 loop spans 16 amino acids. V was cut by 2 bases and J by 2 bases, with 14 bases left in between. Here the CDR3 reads CASSLSGGEITDTQYF. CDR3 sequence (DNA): TGTGCCAGCAGCTTATCTGGCGGGGAGATCACAGATACGCAGTATTTT. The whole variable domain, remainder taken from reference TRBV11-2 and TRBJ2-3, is EAGVAQSPRYKIIEKRQSVAFWCNPISGHATLYWYQQILGQGPKLLIQFQNNGVVDDSQLPKDRFSAERLKGVDSTLKIQPAKLEDSAVYLCASSLSGGEITDTQYFGPGTRLTVL.

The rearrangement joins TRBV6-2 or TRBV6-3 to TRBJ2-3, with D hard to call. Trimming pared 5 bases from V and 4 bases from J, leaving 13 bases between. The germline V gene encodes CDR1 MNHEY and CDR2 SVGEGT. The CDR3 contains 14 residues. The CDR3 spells CASSPPTTSDTQYF. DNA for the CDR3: TGTGCCAGCAGTCCCCCTACGACTTCAGATACGCAGTATTTT.

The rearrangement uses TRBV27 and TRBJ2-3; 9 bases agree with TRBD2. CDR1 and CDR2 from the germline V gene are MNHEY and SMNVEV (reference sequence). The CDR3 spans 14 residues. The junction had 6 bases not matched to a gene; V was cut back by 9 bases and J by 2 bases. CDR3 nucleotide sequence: TGTGCCAGTTGGCGGGGGGGGCCCACAGATACGCAGTATTTT. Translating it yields CASWRGGPTDTQYF.

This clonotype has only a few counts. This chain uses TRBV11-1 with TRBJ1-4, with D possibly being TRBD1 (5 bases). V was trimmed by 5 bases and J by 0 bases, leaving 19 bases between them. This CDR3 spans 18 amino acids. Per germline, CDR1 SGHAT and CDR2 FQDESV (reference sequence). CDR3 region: CASSPTGTAIATNEKLFF. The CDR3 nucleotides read TGTGCCAGCAGCCCAACCGGGACGGCGATAGCAACTAATGAAAAACTGTTTTTT.

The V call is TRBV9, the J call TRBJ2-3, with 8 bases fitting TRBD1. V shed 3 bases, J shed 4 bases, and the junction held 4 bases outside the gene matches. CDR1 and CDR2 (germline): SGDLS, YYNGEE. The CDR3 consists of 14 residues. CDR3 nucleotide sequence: TGTGCCAGCAGCGCTCAGGGACAGGCAGATACGCAGTATTTT. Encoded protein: CASSAQGQADTQYF.

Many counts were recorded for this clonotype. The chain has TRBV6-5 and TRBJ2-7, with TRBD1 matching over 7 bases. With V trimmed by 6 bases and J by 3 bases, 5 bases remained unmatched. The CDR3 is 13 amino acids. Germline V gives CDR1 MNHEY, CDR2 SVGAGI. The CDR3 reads CASSAGTVYEQYF. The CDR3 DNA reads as TGTGCCAGCAGCGCCGGGACAGTCTACGAGCAGTACTTC.

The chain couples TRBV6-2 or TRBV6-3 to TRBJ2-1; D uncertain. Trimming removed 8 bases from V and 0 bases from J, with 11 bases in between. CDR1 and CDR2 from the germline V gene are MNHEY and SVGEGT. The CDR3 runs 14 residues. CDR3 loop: CASCRLSSYNEQFF. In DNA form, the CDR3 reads TGTGCCAGCTGTCGCCTGAGCTCCTACAATGAGCAGTTCTTC.

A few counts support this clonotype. CDR3 nucleotides: TGCAGTGCGGGCACCGGGAACCCTTATGGCTACACCTTC. It encodes CSAGTGNPYGYTF. V and J are TRBV20-1 and TRBJ1-2, with D uncertain. Trimming stripped 6 bases from V and 5 bases from J, with 16 bases between. Looked up from germline, CDR1 is DFQATT and CDR2 is SNEGSKA (reference sequence). The CDR3 sequence is 13 residues long.

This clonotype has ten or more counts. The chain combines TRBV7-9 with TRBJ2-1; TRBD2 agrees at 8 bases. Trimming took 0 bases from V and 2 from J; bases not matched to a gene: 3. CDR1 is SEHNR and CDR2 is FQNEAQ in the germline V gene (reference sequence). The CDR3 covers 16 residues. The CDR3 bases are TGTGCCAGCAGCTTAGCGTCGCGGGGGGCCTACAATGAGCAGTTCTTC. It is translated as CASSLASRGAYNEQFF.

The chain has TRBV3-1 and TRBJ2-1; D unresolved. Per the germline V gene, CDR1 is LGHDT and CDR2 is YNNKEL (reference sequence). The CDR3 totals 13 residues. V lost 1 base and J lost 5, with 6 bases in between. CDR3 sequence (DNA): TGTGCCAGCAGCCAAGCCGACCACAATGAGCAGTTCTTC. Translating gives CASSQADHNEQFF.

The CDR3 is CASSVVGEESTEAFF. CDR3 sequence (DNA): TGTGCCAGCAGCGTAGTAGGGGAGGAGAGCACTGAAGCTTTCTTT. The chain recombines TRBV9 with TRBJ1-1, with a tentative D call TRBD1 (5 bases). The V end was cut by 0 bases, the J end by 4 bases, with 13 bases between. The CDR3 extends over 15 amino acids. The V gene's germline CDR1 is SGDLS and CDR2 YYNGEE. Complete variable domain (other parts from reference TRBV9 and TRBJ1-1): DSGVTQTPKHLITATGQRVTLRCSPRSGDLSVYWYQQSLDQGLQFLIQYYNGEERAKGNILERFSAQQFPDLHSELNLSSLELGDSALYFCASSVVGEESTEAFFGQGTRLTVV.

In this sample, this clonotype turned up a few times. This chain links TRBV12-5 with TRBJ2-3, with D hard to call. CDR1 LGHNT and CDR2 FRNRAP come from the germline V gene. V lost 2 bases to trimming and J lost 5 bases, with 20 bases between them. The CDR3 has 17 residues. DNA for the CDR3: TGTGCTAGTGGTTTGAGTCATGAGTTAGGAACCGGAGATACGCAGTATTTT. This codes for CASGLSHELGTGDTQYF.

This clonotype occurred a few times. The CDR3 DNA reads TGCAGTGCTAGAGATACAGGCGGGTACTACGAGCAGTACTTC. This sequence encodes CSARDTGGYYEQYF. The gene calls are TRBV20-1 and TRBJ2-7; D possibly uses TRBD1 or TRBD2 (5 bases each). The ends were cut back, 0 bases at V and 3 bases at J, with 12 bases in the middle. Per the germline V gene, CDR1 is DFQATT and CDR2 is SNEGSKA (reference sequence). The CDR3 covers 14 residues.

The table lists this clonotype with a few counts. The CDR3 DNA sequence: TGTGCCAGCAGCTCTCAGGGGGCGATGGATTACGAGCAGTACTTC. Amino acids: CASSSQGAMDYEQYF. J is TRBJ2-7 and V is TRBV7-2; 8 bases line up with TRBD1. The CDR3 extends over 15 amino acids. CDR1 is SGHTA and CDR2 is FQGNSA in the germline V gene. V shed 4 bases and J 4 bases; nucleotides not matched to a gene: 9.

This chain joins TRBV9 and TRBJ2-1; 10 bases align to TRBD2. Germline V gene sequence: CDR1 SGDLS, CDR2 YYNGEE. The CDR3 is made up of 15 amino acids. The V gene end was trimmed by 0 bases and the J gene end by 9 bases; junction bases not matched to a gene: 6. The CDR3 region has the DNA TGTGCCAGCAGCGTAGAAGCGGGGGGGTTCGGTGAGCAGTTCTTC. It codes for CASSVEAGGFGEQFF. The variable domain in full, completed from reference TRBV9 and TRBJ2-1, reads DSGVTQTPKHLITATGQRVTLRCSPRSGDLSVYWYQQSLDQGLQFLIQYYNGEERAKGNILERFSAQQFPDLHSELNLSSLELGDSALYFCASSVEAGGFGEQFFGPGTRLTVL.

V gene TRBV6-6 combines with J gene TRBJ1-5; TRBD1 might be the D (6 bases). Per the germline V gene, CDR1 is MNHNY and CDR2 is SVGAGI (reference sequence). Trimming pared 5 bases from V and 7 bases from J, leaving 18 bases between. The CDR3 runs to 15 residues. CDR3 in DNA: TGTGCCAGCAGTCGGACAGAGGATGCCGGGCAGCCCCAGCATTTT. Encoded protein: CASSRTEDAGQPQHF.

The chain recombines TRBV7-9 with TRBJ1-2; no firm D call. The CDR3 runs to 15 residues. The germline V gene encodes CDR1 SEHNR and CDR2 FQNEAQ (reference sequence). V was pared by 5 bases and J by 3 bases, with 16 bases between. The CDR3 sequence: CASSQTALLYYGYTF. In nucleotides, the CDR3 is TGTGCCAGCAGCCAAACGGCTCTGCTTTACTATGGCTACACCTTC.

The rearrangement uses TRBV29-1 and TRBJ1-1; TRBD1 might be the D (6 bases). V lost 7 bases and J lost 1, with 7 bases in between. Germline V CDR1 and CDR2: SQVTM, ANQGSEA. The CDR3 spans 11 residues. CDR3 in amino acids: CSGQENTEAFF. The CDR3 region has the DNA TGCAGCGGACAGGAGAACACTGAAGCTTTCTTT.

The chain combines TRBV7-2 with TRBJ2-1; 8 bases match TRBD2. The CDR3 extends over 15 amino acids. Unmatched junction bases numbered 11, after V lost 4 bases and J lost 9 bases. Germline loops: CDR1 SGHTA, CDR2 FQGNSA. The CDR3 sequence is CASSSAIGLASEQFF. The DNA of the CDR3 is TGTGCCAGCAGCTCAGCCATCGGACTAGCAAGTGAGCAGTTCTTC.

The CDR3 DNA reads TGTGCCAGCAGTGGATTTCCTGAGGCACGTGGCTACACCTTC. It yields the protein CASSGFPEARGYTF. The chain uses TRBV2 and TRBJ1-2, with D unresolved. The V and J ends lost 4 bases and 7 bases respectively, with 16 bases between them. The CDR3 length is 14 residues. Germline V CDR1 and CDR2: SNHLY, FYNNEI.

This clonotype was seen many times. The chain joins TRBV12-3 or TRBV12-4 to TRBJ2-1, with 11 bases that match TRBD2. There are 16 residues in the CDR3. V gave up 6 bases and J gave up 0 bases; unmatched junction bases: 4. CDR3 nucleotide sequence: TGTGCCAGCAGCTCGACTAGCGGGGCCTCCTACAATGAGCAGTTCTTC. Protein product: CASSSTSGASYNEQFF.

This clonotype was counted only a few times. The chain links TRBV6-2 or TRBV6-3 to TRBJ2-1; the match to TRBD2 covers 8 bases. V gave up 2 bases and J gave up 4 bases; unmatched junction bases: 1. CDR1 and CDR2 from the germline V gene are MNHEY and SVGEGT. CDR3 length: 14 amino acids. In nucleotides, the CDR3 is TGTGCCAGCAGTTACGCGGGGGGATACAATGAGCAGTTCTTC. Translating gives CASSYAGGYNEQFF.

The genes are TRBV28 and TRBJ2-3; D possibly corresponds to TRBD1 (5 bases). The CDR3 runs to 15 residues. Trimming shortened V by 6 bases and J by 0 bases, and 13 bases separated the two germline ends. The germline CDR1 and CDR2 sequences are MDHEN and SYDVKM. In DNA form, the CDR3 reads TGTGCCAGCAGCCAAGTAAAGGGGAGCACAGATACGCAGTATTTT. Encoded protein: CASSQVKGSTDTQYF. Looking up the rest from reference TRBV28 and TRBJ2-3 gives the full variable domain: DVKVTQSSRYLVKRTGEKVFLECVQDMDHENMFWYRQDPGLGLRLIYFSYDVKMKEKGDIPEGYSVSREKKERFSLILESASTNQTSMYLCASSQVKGSTDTQYFGPGTRLTVL.

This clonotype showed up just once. The CDR3 here is CASSLSDASTPLYGYTF. Written as DNA, the CDR3 is TGTGCCAGCAGCCTTTCCGATGCCAGCACCCCTCTCTATGGCTACACCTTC. V gene TRBV11-1 combines with J gene TRBJ1-2; D is undetermined. This CDR3 is built from 17 residues. Germline V gene sequence: CDR1 SGHAT, CDR2 FQDESV (reference sequence). The V and J ends lost 5 bases and 4 bases respectively, with 23 bases between them.

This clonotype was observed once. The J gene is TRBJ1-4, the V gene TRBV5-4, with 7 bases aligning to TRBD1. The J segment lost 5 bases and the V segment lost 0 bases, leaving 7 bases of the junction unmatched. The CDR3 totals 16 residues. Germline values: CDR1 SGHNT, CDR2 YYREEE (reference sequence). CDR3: CASSLGPGQTNEKLFF. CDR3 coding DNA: TGTGCCAGCAGCTTGGGACCGGGACAGACGAATGAAAAACTGTTTTTT. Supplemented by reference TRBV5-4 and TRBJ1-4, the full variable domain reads ETGVTQSPTHLIKTRGQQVTLRCSSQSGHNTVSWYQQALGQGPQFIFQYYREEENGRGNFPPRFSGLQFPNYSSELNVNALELDDSALYLCASSLGPGQTNEKLFFGSGTQLSVL.